This passage covers 16 T cell receptor beta chains from one sample sequenced in a study of CD8 T cells in Susac syndrome. With random hexamers, roughly 0.5 to 1 ug RNA was reverse transcribed. TCRdb reprocessed the immunoSEQ multiplex PCR reads via MiXCR and lists one record per CDR3 protein. The table includes a few hundred thousand distinct CDR3 sequences, roughly 85% detected once. The sequenced sample consisted of CD8+ T cells from PBMCs. The receptors come from a human donor with multiple sclerosis.

The genes are TRBV20-1 and TRBJ2-7; 8 nucleotides align to TRBD2. CDR3 length equals 15 residues. The germline V gene encodes CDR1 DFQATT and CDR2 SNEGSKA (reference sequence). Unmatched junction bases numbered 14, after V lost 3 bases and J lost 7 bases. This CDR3 is CSARADLAGPWEQYF. The CDR3 DNA sequence: TGCAGTGCTAGGGCTGATCTAGCGGGCCCCTGGGAGCAGTACTTC.

This chain joins TRBV29-1 and TRBJ2-1; 11 nucleotides match TRBD2. V lost 3 bases, J lost 6 bases, and 7 bases stayed unmatched. Germline CDR1 SQVTM, CDR2 ANQGSEA. This CDR3 is built from 15 residues. The CDR3, as DNA: TGCAGCGTTGACTTTAGCGGGAGGGCCCTCAATGAGCAGTTCTTC. It specifies CSVDFSGRALNEQFF.

This rearrangement joins TRBV7-2 to TRBJ1-1; possibly TRBD1 for D (6 bases). CDR3 length: 13 residues. Germline V lookup: CDR1 SGHTA, CDR2 FQGNSA. The ends were cut back, 1 base at V and 11 bases at J, with 14 bases in the middle. The CDR3 is CASSLVDPGEAFF. The CDR3 DNA sequence: TGTGCCAGCAGCTTAGTCGACCCAGGGGAGGCTTTCTTT.

The J gene is TRBJ2-1, the V gene TRBV27, with a possible D match to TRBD2 (5 bases). The CDR3 is made up of 15 amino acids. Germline V CDR1 and CDR2: MNHEY, SMNVEV (reference sequence). Trimming removed 3 bases from V and 10 bases from J, with 19 bases in between. The chain's CDR3 is CASSFLSTSTTEQFF. Here the CDR3 DNA reads TGTGCCAGCAGTTTTCTTAGTACTAGTACGACGGAGCAGTTCTTC.

V usage is TRBV5-6 and J usage is TRBJ2-7, with a possible D match to TRBD2 (6 bases). In germline, CDR1 is SGHDT, CDR2 YYEEEE. V was trimmed by 3 bases and J by 2 bases, leaving 15 bases between them. This CDR3 region has 15 residues. The CDR3: CASSSSGGLTYEQYF. CDR3 in DNA: TGTGCCAGCAGCTCAAGCGGCGGACTAACCTACGAGCAGTACTTC.

The genes are TRBV7-9 and TRBJ2-7, with 8 positions matching TRBD1. The length of the CDR3 is 16 residues. The V and J ends lost 5 bases and 2 bases, in that order; junction bases with no gene match: 11. Per the germline V gene, CDR1 is SEHNR and CDR2 is FQNEAQ (reference sequence). CDR3 nucleotide sequence: TGTGCCAGCAGCCATGGAGGGCAGGGGGCTCCCTACGAGCAGTACTTC. The encoded protein is CASSHGGQGAPYEQYF. The full variable domain, rest sourced from reference TRBV7-9 and TRBJ2-7, is DTGVSQNPRHKITKRGQNVTFRCDPISEHNRLYWYRQTLGQGPEFLTYFQNEAQLEKSRLLSDRFSAERPKGSFSTLEIQRTEQGDSAMYLCASSHGGQGAPYEQYFGPGTRLTVT.

V gene TRBV14 combines with J gene TRBJ2-7; 7 bases are shared with TRBD1. The CDR3 length is 16 residues. The germline V gene has CDR1 SGHDN and CDR2 FVKESK. Losses at the gene ends were 2 bases for V and 2 bases for J; bases not matched to a gene: 9. The CDR3 nucleotides read TGTGCCAGCAGCCAACTTACGGACAGGCACCCCTACGAGCAGTACTTC. It encodes CASSQLTDRHPYEQYF.

The chain carries TRBV7-9 and TRBJ2-7; D gene uncertain. Deletions cut 5 bases from V and 6 bases from J, with 20 bases between. The length of the CDR3 is 15 residues. Germline CDR1 and CDR2: SEHNR and FQNEAQ (reference sequence). CDR3 protein: CASSTKTSPVREQYF. CDR3 nucleotide sequence: TGTGCCAGCAGCACCAAGACAAGCCCTGTACGCGAGCAGTACTTC.

The chain employs TRBV12-3 or TRBV12-4 and TRBJ2-6, with 10 positions matching TRBD1. The J segment lost 2 bases and the V segment lost 1 base, leaving 8 bases of the junction unmatched. This CDR3 is built from 19 residues. The CDR3 loop is CASSLVTGGEIAGANVLTF. CDR3 DNA sequence: TGTGCCAGCAGTTTAGTGACAGGGGGCGAGATAGCTGGGGCCAACGTCCTGACTTTC.

J is TRBJ2-7 and V is TRBV3-1, with TRBD1 matching over 8 bases. CDR1 is LGHDT, CDR2 YNNKEL, per germline (reference sequence). V shed 0 bases, J shed 0 bases, and the junction held 1 base outside the gene matches. The CDR3 has 15 residues. CDR3: CASSQEDRGSYEQYF. The CDR3 DNA sequence: TGTGCCAGCAGCCAAGAAGACAGGGGCTCCTACGAGCAGTACTTC.

A single count supports this clonotype. The chain couples TRBV5-4 to TRBJ2-7, with D perhaps TRBD2 (5 bases). The CDR3 totals 15 residues. Between the trimmed V and J ends, which lost 3 bases and 6 bases, there was a span of 19 bases. Germline CDR1 reads SGHNT; CDR2 reads YYREEE (reference sequence). The CDR3 loop is CASSSLDVGSGEQYF. The CDR3 DNA reads as TGTGCCAGCAGCTCCCTCGACGTTGGGAGCGGCGAGCAGTACTTC.

The rearrangement uses TRBV13 and TRBJ1-3; TRBD1 might be the D (6 bases). CDR1 and CDR2 from the germline V gene are PRHDT and FYEKMQ (reference sequence). The CDR3 spans 15 residues. Trimming removed 5 bases at V and 2 bases at J, with 13 bases between. The CDR3 loop is CASSPRQETGNTIYF. CDR3 DNA sequence: TGTGCCAGCAGCCCAAGACAGGAGACTGGAAACACCATATATTTT.

The V and J genes are TRBV15 and TRBJ2-7; 8 bases align to TRBD1. The germline gives CDR1 LNHNV, CDR2 YYDKDF (reference sequence). This CDR3 is 16 amino acids long. J was trimmed by 1 base and V by 3 bases; bases with no gene match: 8. The CDR3 nucleotides are TGTGCCACCAGCAGGGGGGTCGGGACAGGATCCTACGAGCAGTACTTC. It encodes CATSRGVGTGSYEQYF.

The chain has TRBV6-1 and TRBJ2-1, with a tentative D call TRBD2 (6 bases). This CDR3 has 16 amino acids. The germline V and J ends were trimmed by 5 bases and 3 bases, with 17 bases remaining between them. The germline gives CDR1 MNHNS, CDR2 SASEGT. This chain's CDR3 is CASSQTWASVYNEQFF. For the CDR3, the DNA is TGTGCCAGCAGTCAGACTTGGGCTAGCGTCTACAATGAGCAGTTCTTC.

The chain links TRBV28 to TRBJ2-1; possibly TRBD2 for D (5 bases). The CDR3 spans 15 residues. Germline V lookup: CDR1 MDHEN, CDR2 SYDVKM. The germline V and J ends were trimmed by 5 bases and 0 bases, with 11 bases remaining between them. The CDR3 here is CASSVSAGSYNEQFF. CDR3 sequence (DNA): TGTGCCAGCAGTGTCAGCGCGGGCTCCTACAATGAGCAGTTCTTC. Together with reference TRBV28 and TRBJ2-1, the CDR3 gives the full variable domain: DVKVTQSSRYLVKRTGEKVFLECVQDMDHENMFWYRQDPGLGLRLIYFSYDVKMKEKGDIPEGYSVSREKKERFSLILESASTNQTSMYLCASSVSAGSYNEQFFGPGTRLTVL.

The chain uses TRBV25-1 and TRBJ1-3, with no clear D. Germline V gives CDR1 MGHDK, CDR2 SYGVNS. The V gene lost 1 base and the J gene lost 8 bases, with 9 bases spanning the gap. This CDR3 is 13 amino acids long. This CDR3 is CASSESNGDTIYF. CDR3 nucleotide sequence: TGTGCCAGCAGTGAATCTAACGGGGACACCATATATTTT.